The rows below give T cell receptor beta chains drawn from one sample of a study of shared T cell receptors in the human thymus. Repertoires were generated with immunoSEQ multiplex PCR, while TCRdb's copy carries only in-frame clones and drops some. The sample contains about 380,000 clones, 85% to 95% of which appear only once. Specimen: thymocytes. The receptors were sampled from a human donor. CDR3s include the opening cysteine and the closing phenylalanine or tryptophan. A D gene is named only where the DNA matches it firmly. Only part of the rows carry a size: once, few, many, or a class if the clone is expanded.

V: TRBV28
J: TRBJ1-5
D: NA
size: NA
length: 16
DNA: TGTGCCAGCAGTTTAAGGAGGACTGACTCCAATCAGCCCCAGCATTTT
CDR3: CASSLRRTDSNQPQHF

V: TRBV7-2
J: TRBJ2-1
D: TRBD2
size: NA
length: 15
DNA: TGTGCCAGCAGCACTAGCGGGAGGGCCTCCAATGAGCAGTTCTTC
CDR3: CASSTSGRASNEQFF

V: TRBV7-9
J: TRBJ2-3
D: TRBD1
size: NA
length: 15
DNA: TGTGCCAGCAGCGCGACAGGGAGAGGTGCAGATACGCAGTATTTT
CDR3: CASSATGRGADTQYF

V: TRBV28
J: TRBJ1-5
D: NA
size: NA
length: 16
DNA: TGTGCCAGCAGTCTGGGGCCGATAGGGGCCTATCAGCCCCAGCATTTT
CDR3: CASSLGPIGAYQPQHF

V: TRBV11-2
J: TRBJ1-4
D: NA
size: once
length: 14
DNA: TGTGCCAGCGGACGGTTGGCAACTAATGAAAAACTGTTTTTT
CDR3: CASGRLATNEKLFF

V: TRBV10-3
J: TRBJ1-2
D: TRBD1
size: NA
length: 11
DNA: TGTGCCTCGACAGGGGGCGATGGCTACACCTTC
CDR3: CASTGGDGYTF

V: TRBV7-9
J: TRBJ1-2
D: NA
size: NA
length: 15
DNA: TGTGCCAGCAGCCCCCCCCGGGACCGTCACTATGGCTACACCTTC
CDR3: CASSPPRDRHYGYTF

V: TRBV27
J: TRBJ2-7
D: TRBD2
size: NA
length: 16
DNA: TGTGCCAGCAGTGGGTTAGCGGGAGGGGTGACCTACGAGCAGTACTTC
CDR3: CASSGLAGGVTYEQYF

V: TRBV25-1
J: TRBJ2-1
D: NA
size: NA
length: 15
DNA: TGTGCCAGCAGTCCCGGGAGCCCCACCTACAATGAGCAGTTCTTC
CDR3: CASSPGSPTYNEQFF

V: TRBV6-1
J: TRBJ2-7
D: TRBD1
size: NA
length: 14
DNA: TGTGCCAGCAGTGTGGACAGGCTTCTCTACGAGCAGTACTTC
CDR3: CASSVDRLLYEQYF

V: TRBV9
J: TRBJ2-7
D: NA
size: NA
length: 13
DNA: TGTGCCAGCAGCGCCGAGGGGGGTCACGAGCAGTACTTC
CDR3: CASSAEGGHEQYF

V: TRBV29-1
J: TRBJ2-1
D: TRBD2
size: once
length: 17
DNA: TGCAGCGTTGTTCGTTTATTGGGGACTACGATCTACAATGAGCAGTTCTTC
CDR3: CSVVRLLGTTIYNEQFF

V: TRBV2
J: TRBJ1-1
D: NA
size: once
length: 14
DNA: TGTGCCAGCAGTGTCGGGCGGAAGAACACTGAAGCTTTCTTT
CDR3: CASSVGRKNTEAFF

V: TRBV5-1
J: TRBJ2-1
D: NA
size: NA
length: 16
DNA: TGCGCCAGCAGCTTGGTGTCCCGGGATGCCTACAATGAGCAGTTCTTC
CDR3: CASSLVSRDAYNEQFF

V: TRBV5-5
J: TRBJ2-2
D: NA
size: NA
length: 13
DNA: TGTGCCAGCAGCTTGGGGGTCACCGGGGAGCTGTTTTTT
CDR3: CASSLGVTGELFF

V: TRBV4-2
J: TRBJ1-4
D: TRBD1
size: NA
length: 16
DNA: TGTGCCAGCAGCCATCACACAGGGGCAACTAATGAAAAACTGTTTTTT
CDR3: CASSHHTGATNEKLFF

V: TRBV27
J: TRBJ2-7
D: TRBD1
size: NA
length: 13
DNA: TGTGCCAGCAGTCGGGACAGGGGCTACGAGCAGTACTTC
CDR3: CASSRDRGYEQYF

V: TRBV27
J: TRBJ2-4
D: TRBD2
size: NA
length: 16
DNA: TGTGCCAGCAGTTTATACTCGGGGGGAGCCAAAAACATTCAGTACTTC
CDR3: CASSLYSGGAKNIQYF